The clone carrying this TCR beta chain has just one count. Antigen: not known. These data originate in a study of shared clonotypes between healthy human individuals. Study background: CD4 naive cells filled three plates per donor, CD4 memory three, CD8 naive two and CD8 memory one. Study results and caveats: Generally, naive subsets came out with larger estimated richness than memory subsets. The authors expected sequencing depth to affect clonotype sharing among donors. Some clonotypes were shared by all four sorted-subset donors, while others were not shared. The non-shared ones had lower generation probabilities than the shared ones.

The CDR3 covers 16 residues. Germline V gene data show CDR1 as MNHNY and CDR2 as SVGAGI (reference sequence). Unmatched junction bases numbered 3, after V lost 0 bases and J lost 3 bases. Only in-frame clones appear in the TCRdb table, and some are missing; sequencing was by immunoSEQ multiplex PCR. The top ten clones hold about 0.34% of a sample with approximately 1.5 million clones, about 98.5% of them seen once. This sequence originates from a man aged 30 to 39 in good health. This rearrangement joins TRBV6-6 to TRBJ2-1; 9 bases are shared with TRBD2. The sequencing sample was made of naive CD4+ T cells sorted from blood. Subset: CD45RA+ positively selected. The CDR3 is CASSYSPAGGYNEQFF. The DNA for the CDR3 is TGTGCCAGCAGTTACTCGCCAGCGGGGGGCTACAATGAGCAGTTCTTC.